This record concerns one TCR beta chain sequence. These data are taken from a study of blood T cell repertoires in COVID-19. Here immunoSEQ multiplex PCR was the method, and the copy in TCRdb shows in-frame clones only, minus some. This repertoire shows around 72,000 clones, approximately 87% found once; its top ten account for over 15%. The clonotype was recovered from a woman older than 75 with acute or convalescent COVID-19. The sample was peripheral blood.

CDR3 sequence reads: CASLPGPNSPLHF. The CDR3 bases are TGTGCCAGTCTGCCAGGGCCTAATTCACCCCTCCACTTT. The chain employs TRBV6-6 and TRBJ1-6; the D gene is possibly TRBD1 (5 bases). The CDR3 totals 13 residues. CDR1 is MNHNY and CDR2 is SVGAGI in the germline V gene (reference sequence). V was trimmed by 9 bases and J by 6 bases, leaving 12 bases between them.